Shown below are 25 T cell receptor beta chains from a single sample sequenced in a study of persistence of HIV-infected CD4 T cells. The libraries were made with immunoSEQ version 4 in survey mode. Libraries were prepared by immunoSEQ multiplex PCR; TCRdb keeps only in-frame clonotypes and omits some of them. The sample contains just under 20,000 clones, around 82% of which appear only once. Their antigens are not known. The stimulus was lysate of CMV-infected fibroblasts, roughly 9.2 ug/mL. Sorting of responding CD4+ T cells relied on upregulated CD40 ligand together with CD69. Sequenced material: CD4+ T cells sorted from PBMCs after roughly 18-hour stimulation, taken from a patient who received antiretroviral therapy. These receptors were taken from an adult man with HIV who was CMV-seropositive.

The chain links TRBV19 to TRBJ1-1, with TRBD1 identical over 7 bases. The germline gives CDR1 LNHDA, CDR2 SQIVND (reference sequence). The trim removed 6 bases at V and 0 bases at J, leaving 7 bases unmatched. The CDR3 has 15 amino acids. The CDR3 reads CASRRTGAMNTEAFF. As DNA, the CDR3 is TGTGCCAGTAGGAGGACAGGCGCAATGAACACTGAAGCTTTCTTT.

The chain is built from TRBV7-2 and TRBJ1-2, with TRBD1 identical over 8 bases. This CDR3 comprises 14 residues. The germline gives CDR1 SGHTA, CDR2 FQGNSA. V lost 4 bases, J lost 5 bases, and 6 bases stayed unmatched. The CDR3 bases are TGTGCCAGCAGCTCGCAGGGGGCGGGGTATGGCTACACCTTC. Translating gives CASSSQGAGYGYTF.

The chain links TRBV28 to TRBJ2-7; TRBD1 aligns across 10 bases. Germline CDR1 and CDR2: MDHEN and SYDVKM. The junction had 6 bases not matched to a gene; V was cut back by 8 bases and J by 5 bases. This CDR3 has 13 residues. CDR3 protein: CASLQTGGHEQYF. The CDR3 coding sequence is TGTGCCAGCCTACAGACAGGGGGCCACGAGCAGTACTTC.

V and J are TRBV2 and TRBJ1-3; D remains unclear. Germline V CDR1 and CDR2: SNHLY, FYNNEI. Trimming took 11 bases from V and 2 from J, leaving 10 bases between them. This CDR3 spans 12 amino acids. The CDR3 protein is CASDLTGNTIYF. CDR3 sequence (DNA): TGTGCCTCCGATTTAACTGGAAACACCATATATTTT.

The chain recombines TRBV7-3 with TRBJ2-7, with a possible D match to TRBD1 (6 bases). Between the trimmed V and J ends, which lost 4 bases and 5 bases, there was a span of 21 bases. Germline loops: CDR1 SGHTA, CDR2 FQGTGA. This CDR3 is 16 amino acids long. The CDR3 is CASSSLPGQSFDEQYF. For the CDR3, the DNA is TGTGCCAGCAGCTCTCTGCCTGGACAGTCCTTTGACGAGCAGTACTTC.

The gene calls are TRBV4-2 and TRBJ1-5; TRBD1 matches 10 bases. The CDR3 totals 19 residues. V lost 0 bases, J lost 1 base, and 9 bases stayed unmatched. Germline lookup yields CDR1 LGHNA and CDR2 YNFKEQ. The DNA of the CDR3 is TGTGCCAGCAGCCAAGATCGGGACAGGGGTATTGGAAGCAATCAGCCCCAGCATTTT. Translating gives CASSQDRDRGIGSNQPQHF.

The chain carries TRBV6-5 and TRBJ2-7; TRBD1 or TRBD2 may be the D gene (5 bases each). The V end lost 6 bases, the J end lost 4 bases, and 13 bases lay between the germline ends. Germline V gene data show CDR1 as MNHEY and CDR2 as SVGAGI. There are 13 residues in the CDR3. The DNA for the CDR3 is TGTGCCAGCAGCAGGGACGTAAGGTACGAGCAGTACTTC. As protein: CASSRDVRYEQYF.

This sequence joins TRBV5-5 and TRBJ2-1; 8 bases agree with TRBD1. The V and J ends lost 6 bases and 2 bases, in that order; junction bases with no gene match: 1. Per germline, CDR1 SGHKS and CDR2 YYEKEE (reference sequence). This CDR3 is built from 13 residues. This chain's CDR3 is CASTDRAYNEQFF. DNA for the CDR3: TGTGCCAGCACGGACAGGGCCTACAATGAGCAGTTCTTC. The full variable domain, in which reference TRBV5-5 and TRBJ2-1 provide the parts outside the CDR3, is DAGVTQSPTHLIKTRGQQVTLRCSPISGHKSVSWYQQVLGQGPQFIFQYYEKEERGRGNFPDRFSARQFPNYSSELNVNALLLGDSALYLCASTDRAYNEQFFGPGTRLTVL.

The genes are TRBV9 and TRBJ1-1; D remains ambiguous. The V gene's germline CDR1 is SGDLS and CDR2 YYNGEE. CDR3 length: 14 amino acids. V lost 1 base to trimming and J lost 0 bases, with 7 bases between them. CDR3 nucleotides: TGTGCCAGCAGCGTAAGCAGCCTGAACACTGAAGCTTTCTTT. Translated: CASSVSSLNTEAFF.

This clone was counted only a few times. Here the CDR3 DNA reads TGTGCCACCAGTGATTCGGCGGGGATTACCCAGAAACAGTTCTTC. Its translation: CATSDSAGITQKQFF. The chain carries TRBV24-1 and TRBJ2-1; possibly TRBD2 for D (6 bases). V lost 2 bases and J 13 bases, leaving 20 bases between the germline ends. Germline CDR1 reads KGHDR; CDR2 reads SFDVKD. The CDR3 has 15 amino acids.

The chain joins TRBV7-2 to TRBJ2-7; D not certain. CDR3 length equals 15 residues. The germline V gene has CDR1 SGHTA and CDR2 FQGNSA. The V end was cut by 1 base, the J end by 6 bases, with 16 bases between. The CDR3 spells CASSLEANRGFEQYF. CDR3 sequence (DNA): TGTGCCAGCAGCTTAGAAGCCAATAGAGGTTTCGAGCAGTACTTC.

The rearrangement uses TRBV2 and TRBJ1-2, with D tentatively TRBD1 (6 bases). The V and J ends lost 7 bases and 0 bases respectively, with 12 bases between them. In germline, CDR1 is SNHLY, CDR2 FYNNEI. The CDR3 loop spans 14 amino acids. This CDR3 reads CASTLQGSNYGYTF. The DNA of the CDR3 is TGTGCCAGCACCCTACAGGGTTCTAACTATGGCTACACCTTC.

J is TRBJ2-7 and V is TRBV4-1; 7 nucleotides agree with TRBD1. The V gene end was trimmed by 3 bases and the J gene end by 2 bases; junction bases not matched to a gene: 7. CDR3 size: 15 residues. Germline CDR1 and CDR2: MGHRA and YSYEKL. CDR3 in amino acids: CASSHGDRDAYEQYF. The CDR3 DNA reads TGCGCCAGCAGCCATGGAGACAGGGACGCCTACGAGCAGTACTTC.

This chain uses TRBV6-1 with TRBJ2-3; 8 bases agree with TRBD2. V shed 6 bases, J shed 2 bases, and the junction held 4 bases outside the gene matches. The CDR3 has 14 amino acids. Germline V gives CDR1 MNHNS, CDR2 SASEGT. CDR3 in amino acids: CASRLAENTDTQYF. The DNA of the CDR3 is TGTGCCAGCAGACTAGCGGAGAACACAGATACGCAGTATTTT.

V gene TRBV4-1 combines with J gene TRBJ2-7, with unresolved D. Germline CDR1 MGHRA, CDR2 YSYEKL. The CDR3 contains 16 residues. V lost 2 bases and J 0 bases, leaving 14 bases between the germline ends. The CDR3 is CASSQSGGDPSYEQYF. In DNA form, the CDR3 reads TGCGCCAGCAGCCAAAGTGGTGGGGATCCCTCCTACGAGCAGTACTTC.

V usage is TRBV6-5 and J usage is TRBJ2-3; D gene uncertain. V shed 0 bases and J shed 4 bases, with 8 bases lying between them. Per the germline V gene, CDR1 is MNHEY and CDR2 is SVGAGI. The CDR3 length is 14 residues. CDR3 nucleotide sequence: TGTGCCAGCAGTTACTCGAAACGGCCAGATACGCAGTATTTT. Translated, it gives CASSYSKRPDTQYF.

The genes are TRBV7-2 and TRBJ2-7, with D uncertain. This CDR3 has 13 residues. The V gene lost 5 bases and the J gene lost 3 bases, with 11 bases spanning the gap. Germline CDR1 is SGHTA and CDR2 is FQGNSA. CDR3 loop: CASSPRTDYEQYF. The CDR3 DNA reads TGTGCCAGCAGCCCCCGCACCGACTACGAGCAGTACTTC.

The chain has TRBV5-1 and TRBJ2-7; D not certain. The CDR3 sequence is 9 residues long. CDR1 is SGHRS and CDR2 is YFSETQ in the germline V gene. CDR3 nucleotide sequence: TGCGCACTACAAAGGGTGCAGTACTTC. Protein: CALQRVQYF.

The CDR3: CASSDGRSYEQYF. In nucleotides, the CDR3 is TGTGCCAGCAGCGATGGACGTTCCTACGAGCAGTACTTC. The chain joins TRBV14 to TRBJ2-7; D unclear. Looked up from germline, CDR1 is SGHDN and CDR2 is FVKESK. The germline V and J ends were trimmed by 5 bases and 1 base, with 9 bases remaining between them. This CDR3 is 13 amino acids long.

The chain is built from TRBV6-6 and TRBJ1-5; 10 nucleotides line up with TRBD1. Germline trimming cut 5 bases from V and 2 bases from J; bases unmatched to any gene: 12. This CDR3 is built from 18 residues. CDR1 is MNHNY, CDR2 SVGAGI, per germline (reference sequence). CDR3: CASSRGGQGGGGNQPQHF. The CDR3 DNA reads TGTGCCAGCAGTCGCGGTGGACAGGGGGGGGGAGGCAATCAGCCCCAGCATTTT.

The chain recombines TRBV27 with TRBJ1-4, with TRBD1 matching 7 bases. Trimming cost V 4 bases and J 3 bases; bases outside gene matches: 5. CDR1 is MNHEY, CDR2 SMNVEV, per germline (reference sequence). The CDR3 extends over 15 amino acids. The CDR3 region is CASSSRGLSNEKLFF. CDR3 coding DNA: TGTGCCAGCAGTTCTAGGGGGCTCTCTAATGAAAAACTGTTTTTT.

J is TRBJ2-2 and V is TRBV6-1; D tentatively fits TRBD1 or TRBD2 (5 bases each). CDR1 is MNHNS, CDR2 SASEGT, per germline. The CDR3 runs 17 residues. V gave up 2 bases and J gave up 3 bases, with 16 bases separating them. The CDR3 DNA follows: TGTGCCAGCAGTGAACGAGGATGGGGGTTCGACACCGGGGAGCTGTTTTTT. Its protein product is CASSERGWGFDTGELFF.

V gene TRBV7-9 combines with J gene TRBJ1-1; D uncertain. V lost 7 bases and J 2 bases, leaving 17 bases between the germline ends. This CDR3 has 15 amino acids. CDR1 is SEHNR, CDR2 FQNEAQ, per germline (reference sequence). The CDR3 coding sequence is TGTGCCAGCAACGACCCCCGCCGGGAAAACACTGAAGCTTTCTTT. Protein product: CASNDPRRENTEAFF.

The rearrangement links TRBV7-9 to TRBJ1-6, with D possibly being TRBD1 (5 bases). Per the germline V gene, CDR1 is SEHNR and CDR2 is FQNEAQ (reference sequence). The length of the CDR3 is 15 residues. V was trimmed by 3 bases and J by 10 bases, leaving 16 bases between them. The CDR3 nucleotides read TGTGCCAGCAGCTTTACCGGGACTCAAAACTCACCCCTCCACTTT. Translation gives CASSFTGTQNSPLHF.

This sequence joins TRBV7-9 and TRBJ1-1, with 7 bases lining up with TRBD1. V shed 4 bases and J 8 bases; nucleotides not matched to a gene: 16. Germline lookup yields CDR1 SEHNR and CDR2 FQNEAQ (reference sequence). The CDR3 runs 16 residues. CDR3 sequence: CASSSAGGQGVTEAFF. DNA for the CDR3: TGTGCCAGCAGCTCCGCCGGGGGGCAGGGGGTCACCGAAGCTTTCTTT.